One sample yielded the 23 T cell receptor beta chains listed below, sequenced in a study of identifying expanded T cells in peripheral blood. The table came from immunoSEQ multiplex PCR; TCRdb's copy has only in-frame clones and leaves some out. The repertoire holds roughly 100,000 clones, approximately 88% seen once, with about a sixth in the top ten. The sample comprised blood. These receptor sequences come from a person between 18 and 69 years old in good health.

The chain couples TRBV19 to TRBJ1-1, with TRBD1 matching 8 bases. The CDR3 covers 15 residues. Germline CDR1 reads LNHDA; CDR2 reads SQIVND (reference sequence). V lost 5 bases and J lost 10; bases outside the gene matches: 15. The CDR3 sequence is CASSDPGQGKKGAFF. Written as DNA, the CDR3 is TGTGCCAGTAGTGACCCAGGACAGGGTAAGAAGGGAGCTTTCTTT.

The chain carries TRBV28 and TRBJ2-4, with D perhaps matching TRBD2 (7 bases). In germline, CDR1 is MDHEN, CDR2 SYDVKM. There are 15 residues in the CDR3. The V gene lost 1 base and the J gene lost 4 bases, with 11 bases spanning the gap. The CDR3 nucleotides read TGTGCCAGCAGTTTATACGCGGGGGCGAAAAACATTCAGTACTTC. It encodes CASSLYAGAKNIQYF.

V gene TRBV27 combines with J gene TRBJ2-5, with 7 nucleotides matching TRBD1. Germline lookup yields CDR1 MNHEY and CDR2 SMNVEV (reference sequence). With V trimmed by 3 bases and J by 4 bases, 5 bases remained unmatched. This CDR3 is built from 14 residues. In DNA, the CDR3 is TGTGCCAGCAGTTTGAACAGGGGTGTAGAGACCCAGTACTTC. Protein sequence: CASSLNRGVETQYF.

The chain combines TRBV19 with TRBJ2-1; tentatively, D is TRBD2 (5 bases). The germline V and J ends were trimmed by 3 bases and 9 bases, with 9 bases remaining between them. CDR1 is LNHDA, CDR2 SQIVND, per germline (reference sequence). This CDR3 has 12 amino acids. CDR3 sequence (DNA): TGTGCCAGTAGTATCCCGGGGATTGAGCAGTTCTTC. Translating gives CASSIPGIEQFF.

The V and J genes are TRBV20-1 and TRBJ2-7, with a tentative D call TRBD2 (6 bases). The CDR3 is 10 amino acids. Trimming pared 5 bases from V and 9 bases from J, leaving 11 bases between. Germline V gives CDR1 DFQATT, CDR2 SNEGSKA (reference sequence). CDR3 sequence: CSAAEGRQYF. CDR3 bases: TGCAGTGCTGCGGAGGGGAGGCAGTACTTC.

The chain recombines TRBV9 with TRBJ2-3; TRBD2 agrees at 8 bases. The CDR3 extends over 14 amino acids. Germline V gene sequence: CDR1 SGDLS, CDR2 YYNGEE. J lost 2 bases, V lost 4 bases, and 3 bases had no gene match. In nucleotides, the CDR3 is TGTGCCAGCAGCCCCGGGGGGGACACAGATACGCAGTATTTT. Amino acids: CASSPGGDTDTQYF. Variable domain in full (rest from reference TRBV9 and TRBJ2-3): DSGVTQTPKHLITATGQRVTLRCSPRSGDLSVYWYQQSLDQGLQFLIQYYNGEERAKGNILERFSAQQFPDLHSELNLSSLELGDSALYFCASSPGGDTDTQYFGPGTRLTVL.

The rearrangement uses TRBV15 and TRBJ1-5, with a tentative D call TRBD1 (5 bases). The CDR3 covers 16 residues. Germline CDR1 is LNHNV and CDR2 is YYDKDF (reference sequence). Trimming removed 5 bases at V and 4 bases at J, with 18 bases between. Here the CDR3 DNA reads TGTGCCACCAGCCTCTGGGGCATGCCTGGGAATCAGCCCCAGCATTTT. This gives the protein CATSLWGMPGNQPQHF.

This chain connects TRBV5-5 to TRBJ1-4, with D maybe TRBD1 (5 bases). Per germline, CDR1 SGHKS and CDR2 YYEKEE (reference sequence). V shed 1 base and J shed 7 bases, with 11 bases lying between them. This CDR3 comprises 14 residues. The DNA for the CDR3 is TGTGCCAGCAGCTTGTACAGGTCGGCTGAAAAACTGTTTTTT. This gives the protein CASSLYRSAEKLFF. The entire variable domain, with the rest obtained from reference TRBV5-5 and TRBJ1-4, is as follows: DAGVTQSPTHLIKTRGQQVTLRCSPISGHKSVSWYQQVLGQGPQFIFQYYEKEERGRGNFPDRFSARQFPNYSSELNVNALLLGDSALYLCASSLYRSAEKLFFGSGTQLSVL.

The V and J genes are TRBV2 and TRBJ2-7, with D perhaps matching TRBD1 (5 bases). V was pared by 5 bases and J by 4 bases, with 15 bases between. The V gene's germline CDR1 is SNHLY and CDR2 FYNNEI. This CDR3 is built from 14 residues. The CDR3 nucleotides are TGTGCCAGCAGTTCCGTGGTAAAGGGGTACGAGCAGTACTTC. This codes for CASSSVVKGYEQYF.

The chain combines TRBV4-1 with TRBJ2-2, with D possibly TRBD2 on 5 matching bases. Trimming shortened V by 1 base and J by 6 bases, and 12 bases separated the two germline ends. From germline, CDR1 is MGHRA and CDR2 YSYEKL. The CDR3 loop spans 15 amino acids. CDR3 sequence reads: CASSQVRAEAGELFF. CDR3 in DNA: TGCGCCAGCAGCCAAGTGCGGGCCGAGGCCGGGGAGCTGTTTTTT.

This chain uses TRBV2 with TRBJ2-7; D is unclear. CDR3 length: 14 amino acids. Deletions cut 3 bases from V and 3 bases from J, with 12 bases between. The germline gives CDR1 SNHLY, CDR2 FYNNEI. This CDR3 reads CASSDDPRVYEQYF. The CDR3 DNA sequence: TGTGCCAGCAGTGACGACCCTCGGGTCTACGAGCAGTACTTC.

This chain joins TRBV18 and TRBJ2-7; weak D call: TRBD1 (5 bases). V was trimmed by 2 bases and J by 0 bases, leaving 11 bases between them. The CDR3 length is 15 residues. Per germline, CDR1 KGHSH and CDR2 LQKENI. The CDR3: CASSPGAGPSYEQYF. CDR3 nucleotides: TGTGCCAGCTCACCAGGGGCAGGGCCCTCCTACGAGCAGTACTTC.

J is TRBJ1-4 and V is TRBV18, with a possible D match to TRBD1 (5 bases). Trimming removed 3 bases from V and 5 bases from J, with 7 bases in between. CDR3 length: 13 residues. Per the germline V gene, CDR1 is KGHSH and CDR2 is LQKENI. This CDR3 reads CASSPGENEKLFF. DNA of the CDR3: TGTGCCAGCTCACCGGGGGAGAATGAAAAACTGTTTTTT.

The chain combines TRBV28 with TRBJ2-7, with D possibly TRBD1 on 6 matching bases. Germline V lookup: CDR1 MDHEN, CDR2 SYDVKM. CDR3 length: 15 residues. The V gene lost 6 bases and the J gene lost 4 bases, with 19 bases spanning the gap. This CDR3 is CASRPGTPMAYEQYF. DNA for the CDR3: TGTGCCAGCAGGCCCGGGACACCTATGGCATACGAGCAGTACTTC.

V gene TRBV13 combines with J gene TRBJ2-1, with no clear D. The length of the CDR3 is 12 residues. Per germline, CDR1 PRHDT and CDR2 FYEKMQ (reference sequence). Trimming pared 5 bases from V and 4 bases from J, leaving 6 bases between. CDR3 sequence (DNA): TGTGCCAGCAGCGCAGAATACAATGAGCAGTTCTTC. As protein: CASSAEYNEQFF.

The chain recombines TRBV14 with TRBJ1-3; D may be TRBD1 (5 bases). The germline CDR1 and CDR2 sequences are SGHDN and FVKESK. V was cut by 10 bases and J by 0 bases, with 13 bases left in between. The CDR3 runs to 14 residues. The CDR3 DNA sequence: TGTGCCACCCGACAGAGCTCCTCTGGAAACACCATATATTTT. Its translation: CATRQSSSGNTIYF. The whole variable domain, remainder taken from reference TRBV14 and TRBJ1-3, is EAGVTQFPSHSVIEKGQTVTLRCDPISGHDNLYWYRRVMGKEIKFLLHFVKESKQDESGMPNNRFLAERTGGTYSTLKVQPAELEDSGVYFCATRQSSSGNTIYFGEGSWLTVV.

This clone was observed a handful of times. CDR3 in DNA: TGTGCCAGTAGTACCCCAGGGGGCGGAAGGACTGAAGCTTTCTTT. Protein sequence: CASSTPGGGRTEAFF. The rearrangement links TRBV19 to TRBJ1-1, with 8 bases fitting TRBD1. V shed 4 bases, J shed 5 bases, and the junction held 9 bases outside the gene matches. Per the germline V gene, CDR1 is LNHDA and CDR2 is SQIVND (reference sequence). The CDR3 runs 15 residues.

This chain connects TRBV30 to TRBJ1-4, with D uncertain. The germline V gene has CDR1 GTSNPN and CDR2 SVGIG (reference sequence). The CDR3 sequence is 11 residues long. Trimming left V 2 bases short and J 8 bases short, with 6 bases between. The CDR3 region has the DNA TGTGCCTGGAGTTTGGGGGAAAAACTGTTTTTT. Translation: CAWSLGEKLFF. Full variable domain (rest looked up from reference TRBV30 and TRBJ1-4): SQTIHQWPATLVQPVGSPLSLECTVEGTSNPNLYWYRQAAGRGLQLLFYSVGIGQISSEVPQNLSASRPQDRQFILSSKKLLLSDSGFYLCAWSLGEKLFFGSGTQLSVL.

The V and J genes are TRBV7-2 and TRBJ2-6; unclear D gene. Trimming shortened V by 0 bases and J by 0 bases, and 12 bases separated the two germline ends. Germline V lookup: CDR1 SGHTA, CDR2 FQGNSA. The CDR3 runs to 18 residues. The CDR3 sequence: CASSLANPLSSGANVLTF. DNA of the CDR3: TGTGCCAGCAGCTTAGCGAACCCACTTAGCTCTGGGGCCAACGTCCTGACTTTC.

The V gene is TRBV6-4, the J gene TRBJ2-2; TRBD2 agrees at 9 bases. Germline CDR1 reads MRHNA; CDR2 reads SNTAGT. The CDR3 is 16 residues long. The V gene end was trimmed by 2 bases and the J gene end by 7 bases; junction bases not matched to a gene: 8. CDR3 in DNA: TGTGCCAGCAGTGACCGAGCGGGGGGAGAGTACGGGGAGCTGTTTTTT. Protein: CASSDRAGGEYGELFF.

The chain combines TRBV27 with TRBJ2-5; tentatively, D is TRBD2 (6 bases). The CDR3 is made up of 13 amino acids. Germline V gene data show CDR1 as MNHEY and CDR2 as SMNVEV (reference sequence). V lost 5 bases and J 7 bases, leaving 14 bases between the germline ends. The CDR3 DNA follows: TGTGCCAGCAGTGCGGACGGGAGTCGGACCCAGTACTTC. It specifies CASSADGSRTQYF.

The chain has TRBV30 and TRBJ1-4, with TRBD1 matching 8 bases. Trimming took 2 bases from V and 13 from J; bases not matched to a gene: 3. Per germline, CDR1 GTSNPN and CDR2 SVGIG (reference sequence). The CDR3 contains 11 residues. This CDR3 reads CAWSYGQGLFF. CDR3 coding DNA: TGTGCCTGGAGTTACGGACAGGGACTGTTTTTT.

The chain carries TRBV5-8 and TRBJ2-3; perhaps TRBD2 as D (7 bases). This CDR3 spans 15 amino acids. Trimming removed 0 bases at V and 4 bases at J, with 12 bases between. Looked up from germline, CDR1 is SGHTS and CDR2 is YDEGEE. DNA for the CDR3: TGTGCCAGCAGCTTGGCCGGGGGGCAGGCAGATACGCAGTATTTT. As protein: CASSLAGGQADTQYF.